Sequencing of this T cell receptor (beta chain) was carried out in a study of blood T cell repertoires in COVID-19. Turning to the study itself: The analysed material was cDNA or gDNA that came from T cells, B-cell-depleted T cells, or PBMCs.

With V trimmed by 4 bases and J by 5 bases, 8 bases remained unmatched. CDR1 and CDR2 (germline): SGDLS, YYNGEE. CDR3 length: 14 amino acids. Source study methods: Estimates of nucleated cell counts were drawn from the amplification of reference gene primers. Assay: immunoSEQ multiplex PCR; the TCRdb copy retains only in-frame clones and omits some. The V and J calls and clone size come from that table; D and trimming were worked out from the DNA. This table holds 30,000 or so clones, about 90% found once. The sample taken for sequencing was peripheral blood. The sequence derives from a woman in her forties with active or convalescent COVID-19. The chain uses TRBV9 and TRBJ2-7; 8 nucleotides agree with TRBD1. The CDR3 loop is CASSPRNRGDEQYF. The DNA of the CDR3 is TGTGCCAGCAGCCCCCGGAACAGGGGGGACGAGCAGTACTTC.